The clone carrying this TCR beta chain turned up a few times. Antigen: not known. The data are from a study of naive and memory T cell subsets. Study observations and caveats: Clonotypes here are unpaired alpha or beta chain sequences. Naive and memory subsets had different power law exponents for TCR abundance.

Both TRBC1 and TRBC2 were covered by a beta constant-region primer of two equimolar oligonucleotides. TCRdb fed the UMI-ligation and nested PCR reads into MiXCR, producing one record per CDR3 protein. In the table there are 130,000 to 150,000 distinct CDR3 sequences, 17% of which are singletons. CDR3 length: 15 residues. Germline lookup yields CDR1 SGHNT and CDR2 YYREEE (reference sequence). Trimming took 4 bases from V and 4 from J; bases not matched to a gene: 8. The source material was naive CD4+ T cells from blood. The receptor was isolated from a human donor in good health. This sequence joins TRBV5-4 and TRBJ1-3; 7 nucleotides match TRBD1. The CDR3 nucleotides are TGTGCCAGCAGCAAGGGGGCCGCAGAGGGAAACACCATATATTTT. As protein: CASSKGAAEGNTIYF.